This is a list of T cell receptor beta chains from one sample in a study of CD8+ T cells in alopecia areata. Only in-frame clones appear in the TCRdb table, and some are missing; sequencing was by immunoSEQ multiplex PCR. The table has over 150,000 clones, about three fifths seen once. The sequencing here drew on CD4+ T cells sorted from blood, taken at week 24, from a patient treated with tofacitinib. The receptors come from a human donor with alopecia areata. Both conserved end residues are trimmed from each CDR3. A D gene is named only where the DNA matches it firmly. Clone size is shown for a subset of rows, as once, few, many or a class of expanded clone.

>-|TRBJ2-2|TRBV2|TRBD1
ASSEKGANTGELF
>few|TRBJ2-5|TRBV10-3|-
AISELGETQY
>-|TRBJ1-1|TRBV15|TRBD1
ASRDRGGTEAF
>few|TRBJ2-7|TRBV7-2|-
ASSLRQEQY
>-|TRBJ2-5|TRBV20-1|-
SGRSSETQY
>-|TRBJ2-1|TRBV6-5|-
ASTYSRVYNEQF
>-|TRBJ2-5|TRBV25-1|TRBD1
ASSSMDRQETQY
>few|TRBJ2-3|TRBV7-9|-
ASSWTDTQY
>once|TRBJ1-1|TRBV29-1|-
SVEDPPTEAF
>few|TRBJ2-3|TRBV29-1|-
SVEWGGRTDTQY
>few|TRBJ2-5|TRBV6-5|-
ASSFLLLGTQY
>-|TRBJ1-2|TRBV6-6|TRBD1
ASTRDSANYGYT
>-|TRBJ2-7|TRBV7-2|-
ASSLGDIRLFEQY
>-|TRBJ2-4|TRBV28|TRBD1
ATLDRVGVRNIQY
>-|TRBJ2-5|TRBV19|-
ASSIAFGNPETQY
>-|TRBJ2-1|TRBV5-6|-
ASSPLGPSSYNEQF
>-|TRBJ2-4|TRBV30|-
AWRGGPIQY
>-|TRBJ1-4|TRBV27|-
ASSSHRTQLF
>-|TRBJ2-5|TRBV4-2|-
ASSQDWTETQY
>-|TRBJ2-2|TRBV7-2|-
ASSLVRGGPITGELF
>-|TRBJ1-5|TRBV30|TRBD1
AWGGTGFASNQPQH
>-|TRBJ2-1|TRBV7-9|TRBD2
ASSLRTSGNNEQF
>-|TRBJ2-1|TRBV29-1|-
SVAGQEQF
>-|TRBJ2-5|TRBV30|-
AWSVREQETQY
>-|TRBJ2-7|TRBV7-2|-
ASSLAQGSAYEQY
>few|TRBJ2-2|TRBV30|-
AWMSGSGELF
>-|TRBJ2-6|TRBV5-6|-
ASSYDARLLT
>-|TRBJ2-7|TRBV29-1|-
SVGGTPSYEQY
>-|TRBJ1-4|TRBV7-2|TRBD1
ASSQQGDNEKLF